Described below is a single T cell receptor beta chain sequence and its context. The entry originates in a study of blood T cell repertoires in COVID-19. As handled by the study authors: From reference gene primer amplification, estimates of nucleated cell counts were derived. Profiled with immunoSEQ multiplex PCR; TCRdb holds only in-frame clones, not every one. The V and J calls and clone size were taken over from that table, and D and trimming were inferred from the DNA. The sample includes over 85,000 clones, about 85% seen only once; the top ten take roughly 3%. The ends were cut back, 2 bases at V and 1 base at J, with 5 bases in the middle. Germline-derived CDR1 and CDR2 are MNHEY and SVGEGT. This CDR3 comprises 13 residues.

The sample consisted of peripheral blood. The clonotype comes from a woman at least 80 years old with COVID-19, enrolled during active disease. The chain employs TRBV6-2 or TRBV6-3 and TRBJ1-1, with no clear D. The CDR3 sequence: CASSYQSNTEAFF. In DNA, the CDR3 is TGTGCCAGCAGTTACCAGTCGAACACTGAAGCTTTCTTT.